This T cell receptor beta chain was sequenced during a study of shared clonotypes between healthy human individuals. Study conclusions and caveats: At large depth, rarefaction still showed sorted-subset sequencing to be incomplete. With a handful of donors compared, 4.5% to 6.5% of naive CD4 clonotypes were shared.

Healthy and HIV-negative, the adult donors had no recent acute infections or vaccinations. The split of CD4+ cells yielded CD45RA+ naive and CD45RA-negative memory subsets. With V trimmed by 1 base and J by 2 bases, 7 bases remained unmatched. Germline loops: CDR1 LNHNV, CDR2 YYDKDF (reference sequence). The length of the CDR3 is 16 residues. On this clone itself: Its antigen remains unknown.

The assay was immunoSEQ multiplex PCR, and TCRdb's table has in-frame clones only and misses some. The data contain over a million clones, roughly 95% of them singletons. The sequence came from a man aged 25 to 40 in good health. V is TRBV15 and J is TRBJ2-5; 7 nucleotides agree with TRBD1. The sequenced sample was naive CD4+ T cells sorted from blood. Documented subset: CD45RA+ positively selected. The DNA for the CDR3 is TGTGCCACCAGCAGAGGAGGCAGGGGGTCTCAAGAGACCCAGTACTTC. This codes for CATSRGGRGSQETQYF.